The 21 T cell receptor beta chains listed next were all sequenced from one sample in a study of T cells in localized non-small cell lung cancer. Profiled with immunoSEQ multiplex PCR; TCRdb holds only in-frame clones, not every one. Of approximately 63,000 clones listed, around nine tenths are singletons. The specimen was peripheral blood, collected before any cancer treatment. The receptors were gathered from a man aged 35-69 years with stage I squamous cell lung carcinoma.

This chain links TRBV7-8 with TRBJ1-1; the D gene is possibly TRBD1 (6 bases). V was shortened by 5 bases and J by 7 bases, with 20 bases between the two germline ends. Germline values: CDR1 SGHVS, CDR2 FQNEAQ. The CDR3 loop spans 15 amino acids. CDR3 in amino acids: CASSPPGGAHGEAFF. In nucleotides, the CDR3 is TGTGCCAGCAGCCCACCGGGGGGGGCGCATGGTGAAGCTTTCTTT.

This clone occurred a few times. The chain couples TRBV28 to TRBJ2-1; TRBD2 aligns across 15 bases. The V gene end was trimmed by 6 bases and the J gene end by 8 bases; junction bases not matched to a gene: 5. The CDR3 runs 15 residues. Germline V gene data show CDR1 as MDHEN and CDR2 as SYDVKM. CDR3: CASSGLAGGPDEQFF. CDR3 DNA sequence: TGTGCCAGCAGCGGACTAGCGGGAGGGCCCGATGAGCAGTTCTTC. Based on the CDR3 plus reference TRBV28 and TRBJ2-1, the full variable domain is DVKVTQSSRYLVKRTGEKVFLECVQDMDHENMFWYRQDPGLGLRLIYFSYDVKMKEKGDIPEGYSVSREKKERFSLILESASTNQTSMYLCASSGLAGGPDEQFFGPGTRLTVL.

V is TRBV27 and J is TRBJ2-4, with 7 bases aligning to TRBD1. The germline gives CDR1 MNHEY, CDR2 SMNVEV (reference sequence). The V gene end was trimmed by 4 bases and the J gene end by 1 base; junction bases not matched to a gene: 7. The CDR3 has 16 residues. The CDR3, as DNA: TGTGCCAGCAGTTCCCACAGGGGCAGTGCCAAAAACATTCAGTACTTC. Protein: CASSSHRGSAKNIQYF.

CDR3 DNA: TGTGCCAGCAGTTTTCGGGGGACAGGGTCAGGGCAGCCCCAGCATTTT. This gives the protein CASSFRGTGSGQPQHF. The chain links TRBV27 to TRBJ1-5; TRBD1 agrees at 9 bases. The germline CDR1 and CDR2 sequences are MNHEY and SMNVEV (reference sequence). The V gene end was trimmed by 3 bases and the J gene end by 7 bases; junction bases not matched to a gene: 10. CDR3 length equals 16 residues.

The chain joins TRBV18 to TRBJ2-7, with 10 nucleotides matching TRBD2. The ends lost 6 bases at V and 4 bases at J; junction bases unmatched: 6. Germline lookup yields CDR1 KGHSH and CDR2 LQKENI. The CDR3 extends over 14 amino acids. CDR3 in DNA: TGTGCCAGCTCCCAAGCGGGAGGGCCGTACGAGCAGTACTTC. This encodes CASSQAGGPYEQYF.

This chain links TRBV5-4 with TRBJ2-1, with TRBD2 as a possible D gene (6 bases). Trimming took 4 bases from V and 5 from J, leaving 13 bases between them. Germline CDR1 SGHNT, CDR2 YYREEE (reference sequence). The CDR3 covers 14 residues. In DNA form, the CDR3 reads TGTGCCAGCAGCCCCGGGACGGGGGACAATGAGCAGTTCTTC. Its protein product is CASSPGTGDNEQFF.

The chain is built from TRBV5-4 and TRBJ2-5; TRBD1 agrees at 7 bases. Germline CDR1 SGHNT, CDR2 YYREEE (reference sequence). The V gene end was trimmed by 5 bases and the J gene end by 5 bases; junction bases not matched to a gene: 9. The CDR3 runs 14 residues. CDR3 sequence: CASSSVQGSETQYF. In nucleotides, the CDR3 is TGTGCCAGCAGTTCCGTACAGGGGTCGGAGACCCAGTACTTC.

This clone has just one count. V is TRBV10-3 and J is TRBJ1-2, with 9 bases matching TRBD1. The CDR3 is made up of 15 amino acids. Germline CDR1 and CDR2: ENHRY and SYGVKD. J was trimmed by 0 bases and V by 6 bases; bases with no gene match: 5. The CDR3 nucleotides are TGTGCCATCAGCGTTAGACAGGGGGCTAACTATGGCTACACCTTC. Translated: CAISVRQGANYGYTF.

The chain uses TRBV5-4 and TRBJ2-5; maybe TRBD2 (7 bases). V was shortened by 2 bases and J by 4 bases, with 12 bases between the two germline ends. Germline V gene sequence: CDR1 SGHNT, CDR2 YYREEE (reference sequence). The CDR3 spans 14 residues. Here the CDR3 DNA reads TGTGCCAGCAGCTTAAGGGGGGGAGGAGAGACCCAGTACTTC. Translated: CASSLRGGGETQYF.

The chain links TRBV18 to TRBJ2-5, with D unresolved. The V gene lost 2 bases and the J gene lost 0 bases, with 4 bases spanning the gap. From germline, CDR1 is KGHSH and CDR2 LQKENI. The CDR3 is 13 residues long. DNA of the CDR3: TGTGCCAGCTCACCAACAGACCAAGAGACCCAGTACTTC. Residues: CASSPTDQETQYF.

V gene TRBV18 combines with J gene TRBJ2-3; D gene unclear. The V and J ends lost 3 bases and 2 bases respectively, with 9 bases between them. The CDR3 totals 14 residues. Per germline, CDR1 KGHSH and CDR2 LQKENI. The CDR3 nucleotides read TGTGCCAGCTCACCCATTCTAGTCACAGATACGCAGTATTTT. This codes for CASSPILVTDTQYF.

As to this clone: At one boundary the junction diverges from the germline segment, which might be a read error. The V and J genes are TRBV4-3 and TRBJ2-1; D call uncertain. The CDR3 totals 12 residues. Germline CDR1 reads LGHNA; CDR2 reads YSLEER. This CDR3 is CASSQGAGEQFF. The CDR3 DNA sequence: TGCGCCAGCAGTCAAGGTGCCGGTGAGCAGTTCTTC.

V and J are TRBV5-6 and TRBJ2-7; the D is unclear. The CDR3 contains 13 residues. Germline CDR1 and CDR2: SGHDT and YYEEEE. V was shortened by 0 bases and J by 2 bases, with 6 bases between the two germline ends. The CDR3 loop is CASSLERAYEQYF. Written as DNA, the CDR3 is TGTGCCAGCAGCTTGGAAAGGGCCTACGAGCAGTACTTC.

This clone was detected once. V and J are TRBV7-2 and TRBJ2-6; TRBD2 is a possible D gene (5 bases). Trimming stripped 1 base from V and 2 bases from J, with 6 bases between. The germline gives CDR1 SGHTA, CDR2 FQGNSA. The CDR3 spans 15 residues. In nucleotides, the CDR3 is TGTGCCAGCAGCTTAGAGAGGGCTGGGGCCAACGTCCTGACTTTC. Amino acid sequence: CASSLERAGANVLTF. Full variable domain (remainder filled in from reference TRBV7-2 and TRBJ2-6): GAGVSQSPSNKVTEKGKDVELRCDPISGHTALYWYRQSLGQGLEFLIYFQGNSAPDKSGLPSDRFSAERTGGSVSTLTIQRTQQEDSAVYLCASSLERAGANVLTFGAGSRLTVL.

The chain combines TRBV7-2 with TRBJ2-2; tentatively, D is TRBD1 or TRBD2 (6 bases each). Germline CDR1 is SGHTA and CDR2 is FQGNSA. The V gene lost 2 bases and the J gene lost 7 bases, with 8 bases spanning the gap. The CDR3 consists of 13 residues. CDR3 residues: CASSLKGGGELFF. For the CDR3, the DNA is TGTGCCAGCAGCTTAAAGGGGGGCGGGGAGCTGTTTTTT.

V gene TRBV25-1 combines with J gene TRBJ2-5; D possibly uses TRBD1 or TRBD2 (6 bases each). Germline V gives CDR1 MGHDK, CDR2 SYGVNS. CDR3 length: 17 amino acids. V lost 5 bases and J 4 bases, leaving 23 bases between the germline ends. The CDR3 nucleotides are TGTGCCAGCAGTCAGAATTTCGGGATTGGGGGGCCAGAGACCCAGTACTTC. Amino acid sequence: CASSQNFGIGGPETQYF.

The chain joins TRBV25-1 to TRBJ2-4; 14 nucleotides line up with TRBD2. Trimming removed 3 bases from V and 0 bases from J; junction bases left unmatched: 4. The CDR3 sequence is 18 residues long. Germline V CDR1 and CDR2: MGHDK, SYGVNS. The CDR3 DNA reads as TGTGCCAGCAGTGACGTGGGACTAGCGGGAGTAGCCAAAAACATTCAGTACTTC. It encodes CASSDVGLAGVAKNIQYF. The full variable domain, rest sourced from reference TRBV25-1 and TRBJ2-4, is EADIYQTPRYLVIGTGKKITLECSQTMGHDKMYWYQQDPGMELHLIHYSYGVNSTEKGDLSSESTVSRIRTEHFPLTLESARPSHTSQYLCASSDVGLAGVAKNIQYFGAGTRLSVL.

V and J are TRBV11-2 and TRBJ2-7; D gene ambiguous. Germline V gene lookup returns CDR1 SGHAT and CDR2 FQNNGV. Trimming took off 2 bases at V and 0 bases at J, with 11 bases between the two ends. The CDR3 has 15 amino acids. CDR3 in DNA: TGTGCCAGCAGCTTACCTTACACGAGCTCCTACGAGCAGTACTTC. As protein: CASSLPYTSSYEQYF.

This clone was counted only a few times. The chain uses TRBV5-1 and TRBJ2-7; TRBD2 agrees at 10 bases. Trimming at V came to 2 bases and at J to 1 base, leaving 6 bases not matched to a gene. Germline CDR1 and CDR2: SGHRS and YFSETQ. The CDR3 spans 16 residues. CDR3 in amino acids: CASSFSSGGGSYEQYF. CDR3 in DNA: TGCGCCAGCAGCTTTTCTAGCGGGGGAGGTTCCTACGAGCAGTACTTC. The full variable domain, in which reference TRBV5-1 and TRBJ2-7 provide the parts outside the CDR3, is KAGVTQTPRYLIKTRGQQVTLSCSPISGHRSVSWYQQTPGQGLQFLFEYFSETQRNKGNFPGRFSGRQFSNSRSEMNVSTLELGDSALYLCASSFSSGGGSYEQYFGPGTRLTVT.

The V gene is TRBV7-9, the J gene TRBJ2-3; D is uncertain. With 1 base removed from V and 5 bases from J, the gap between germline ends came to 4 bases. Germline CDR1 is SEHNR and CDR2 is FQNEAQ (reference sequence). This CDR3 is 12 amino acids long. The CDR3 reads CASSLGEDTQYF. The CDR3 DNA follows: TGTGCCAGCAGCTTAGGGGAAGATACGCAGTATTTT.

The chain employs TRBV19 and TRBJ2-6; perhaps TRBD2 as D (6 bases). This CDR3 has 21 residues. V lost 4 bases to trimming and J lost 0 bases, with 25 bases between them. Germline lookup yields CDR1 LNHDA and CDR2 SQIVND (reference sequence). The CDR3 loop is CASSTPKAGTSPASGANVLTF. DNA of the CDR3: TGTGCCAGTAGTACCCCAAAAGCCGGGACTTCACCCGCCTCTGGGGCCAACGTCCTGACTTTC.